This TCR beta chain was recorded in a study of blood T cell repertoires in COVID-19. Across the whole study: From the United States, Italy and Spain came samples of acute and convalescent COVID-19. PBMCs, B-cell-depleted T cells, or T cells were the source of the cDNA or gDNA that made up the material.

The length of the CDR3 is 16 residues. The V gene end was trimmed by 4 bases and the J gene end by 2 bases; junction bases not matched to a gene: 8. CDR1 is LGHDT and CDR2 is YNNKEL in the germline V gene (reference sequence). Per the original data handling: Reference gene primer amplification gave nucleated cell count estimates. TCRdb keeps only in-frame clones here, not all; method: immunoSEQ multiplex PCR. V, J and clone size are taken as reported in that table, and D and trimming were inferred from the DNA itself. The table records approximately 210,000 clones, just over 85% of them present only once.

The TCR sequence derives from a man aged 50-59 years with COVID-19, enrolled during active disease. Sequences were obtained from peripheral blood. The rearrangement links TRBV3-1 (or the pseudogene TRBV3-2) to TRBJ2-3; 8 positions match TRBD2. CDR3 sequence (DNA): TGTGCCAGCAGCCGGTCACTAGCGGTAATCACAGATACGCAGTATTTT. It encodes CASSRSLAVITDTQYF.